One sample yielded the 25 T cell receptor beta chains listed below, sequenced in a study of CD4 T cell repertoires in COVID-19. Generated by immunoSEQ multiplex PCR, the TCRdb table keeps only in-frame clones and is missing some. The sample lists 20,000 or so clones, 93% occurring once. The memory T cells were sequenced right after ex vivo isolation, without culture. The specimen was circulating follicular helper CD4+ T cells (cTfh) from blood, collected before the COVID-19 pandemic. These receptors were taken from a human donor who had COVID-19.

The rearrangement joins TRBV2 to TRBJ1-3, with no clear D. Between the trimmed V and J ends, which lost 4 bases and 2 bases, there was a span of 9 bases. Germline V gene lookup returns CDR1 SNHLY and CDR2 FYNNEI. CDR3 length: 14 residues. The CDR3 region is CASSVDGAGNTIYF. The CDR3 DNA sequence: TGTGCCAGCAGTGTCGACGGAGCTGGAAACACCATATATTTT.

The chain joins TRBV2 to TRBJ2-6, with 8 bases identical to TRBD1. V lost 5 bases, J lost 0 bases, and 12 bases stayed unmatched. This CDR3 has 19 residues. Germline V CDR1 and CDR2: SNHLY, FYNNEI. CDR3: CASSPGRTGLSSGANVLTF. The CDR3 bases are TGTGCCAGCAGTCCCGGCAGGACAGGGCTGAGCTCTGGGGCCAACGTCCTGACTTTC.

The chain links TRBV5-4 to TRBJ1-1, with 8 bases that match TRBD1. CDR1 and CDR2 (germline): SGHNT, YYREEE (reference sequence). V lost 3 bases, J lost 5 bases, and 9 bases stayed unmatched. The CDR3 runs to 15 residues. The CDR3 bases are TGTGCCAGCAGCTCATCAGGACAGGGCGTGACTGAAGCTTTCTTT. Amino acids: CASSSSGQGVTEAFF. Drawing the rest from reference TRBV5-4 and TRBJ1-1, the complete variable domain is ETGVTQSPTHLIKTRGQQVTLRCSSQSGHNTVSWYQQALGQGPQFIFQYYREEENGRGNFPPRFSGLQFPNYSSELNVNALELDDSALYLCASSSSGQGVTEAFFGQGTRLTVV.

V and J are TRBV28 and TRBJ2-3; 11 nucleotides align to TRBD2. CDR3 size: 16 residues. J lost 2 bases, V lost 2 bases, and 3 bases had no gene match. Germline lookup yields CDR1 MDHEN and CDR2 SYDVKM. CDR3 bases: TGTGCCAGCAGTTTAGGGGGACTAGCGGCCACAGATACGCAGTATTTT. Its translation is CASSLGGLAATDTQYF.

This chain links TRBV7-3 with TRBJ2-3, with 10 nucleotides matching TRBD2. This CDR3 comprises 16 residues. The V gene end was trimmed by 5 bases and the J gene end by 4 bases; junction bases not matched to a gene: 9. Looked up from germline, CDR1 is SGHTA and CDR2 is FQGTGA. The CDR3 sequence is CASSALGAGGPDTQYF. In nucleotides, the CDR3 is TGTGCCAGCAGCGCCCTCGGAGCGGGGGGGCCAGATACGCAGTATTTT. Complete variable domain (other parts from reference TRBV7-3 and TRBJ2-3): GAGVSQTPSNKVTEKGKYVELRCDPISGHTALYWYRQSLGQGPEFLIYFQGTGAADDSGLPNDRFFAVRPEGSVSTLKIQRTERGDSAVYLCASSALGAGGPDTQYFGPGTRLTVL.

Only a few counts were recorded for this clone. The J gene is TRBJ2-2, the V gene TRBV2, with 7 bases matching TRBD1. CDR1 and CDR2 from the germline V gene are SNHLY and FYNNEI. This CDR3 comprises 14 residues. V was pared by 8 bases and J by 7 bases, with 10 bases of the junction left unmatched. CDR3 in amino acids: CASSAIRQGGELFF. The CDR3 nucleotides are TGTGCCAGCTCTGCAATTCGACAGGGCGGGGAGCTGTTTTTT.

The CDR3 is CASSLLDRGAEAFF. The CDR3 nucleotides are TGTGCCAGCAGCTTATTAGACAGGGGCGCTGAAGCTTTCTTT. This chain links TRBV7-9 with TRBJ1-1; TRBD1 aligns across 8 bases. CDR3 length: 14 amino acids. CDR1 and CDR2 from the germline V gene are SEHNR and FQNEAQ (reference sequence). With V trimmed by 2 bases and J by 6 bases, 5 bases remained unmatched.

V gene TRBV11-3 combines with J gene TRBJ2-3, with D possibly matching TRBD1 (7 bases). This CDR3 spans 15 amino acids. Trimming shortened V by 5 bases and J by 6 bases, and 18 bases separated the two germline ends. Germline assignment: CDR1 SGHNT and CDR2 YENEEA. The CDR3 here is CASSLSGQGEDTQYF. As DNA, the CDR3 is TGTGCCAGCAGCCTTAGCGGCCAGGGGGAGGATACGCAGTATTTT. Full variable domain (rest looked up from reference TRBV11-3 and TRBJ2-3): EAGVVQSPRYKIIEKKQPVAFWCNPISGHNTLYWYLQNLGQGPELLIRYENEEAVDDSQLPKDRFSAERLKGVDSTLKIQPAELGDSAVYLCASSLSGQGEDTQYFGPGTRLTVL.

In its sample, this clone was seen a few times. J is TRBJ1-2 and V is TRBV10-3, with a weak D call TRBD1 (5 bases). V lost 3 bases to trimming and J lost 5 bases, with 7 bases between them. From germline, CDR1 is ENHRY and CDR2 SYGVKD. This CDR3 spans 12 amino acids. This CDR3 reads CAISDPGYGYTF. The CDR3 nucleotides are TGTGCCATCAGTGACCCAGGGTATGGCTACACCTTC.

The chain links TRBV28 to TRBJ2-1, with D perhaps TRBD2 (6 bases). Germline V gene data show CDR1 as MDHEN and CDR2 as SYDVKM. With 10 bases removed from V and 7 bases from J, the gap between germline ends came to 17 bases. The CDR3 totals 13 residues. CDR3 in DNA: TGTGCCATTCGGGGGAGCGCCCAAAATGAGCAGTTCTTC. Protein product: CAIRGSAQNEQFF.

The chain uses TRBV7-8 and TRBJ2-3, with D maybe TRBD2 (7 bases). This CDR3 contains 14 residues. Per germline, CDR1 SGHVS and CDR2 FQNEAQ. Trimming pared 8 bases from V and 1 base from J, leaving 13 bases between. The CDR3 coding sequence is TGTGCCAGCGTAACGGGGGGCCGCACAGATACGCAGTATTTT. Translated, it gives CASVTGGRTDTQYF.

The CDR3 protein is CASSSPPGTSGREAQYF. CDR3 DNA sequence: TGTGCCAGTAGTTCCCCCCCGGGGACTAGCGGGAGGGAAGCCCAGTACTTC. This rearrangement joins TRBV19 to TRBJ2-5; 16 bases line up with TRBD2. Trimming removed 5 bases from V and 9 bases from J; junction bases left unmatched: 12. CDR1 and CDR2 (germline): LNHDA, SQIVND (reference sequence). CDR3 length: 17 amino acids.

This clone was found once. The chain joins TRBV19 to TRBJ1-1; 8 positions match TRBD1. The J segment lost 5 bases and the V segment lost 6 bases, leaving 5 bases of the junction unmatched. This CDR3 is 13 amino acids long. The germline CDR1 and CDR2 sequences are LNHDA and SQIVND (reference sequence). In nucleotides, the CDR3 is TGTGCCAGTAGCAGGGGGCGGGGGACTGAAGCTTTCTTT. Translated, it gives CASSRGRGTEAFF.

The rearrangement links TRBV20-1 to TRBJ1-1, with unresolved D. The CDR3 spans 11 residues. CDR1 is DFQATT and CDR2 is SNEGSKA in the germline V gene (reference sequence). CDR3 nucleotide sequence: TGCAGCCCCAGGCCTAACACTGAAGCTTTCTTT. Translated: CSPRPNTEAFF.

The chain recombines TRBV7-6 with TRBJ2-2; 8 bases align to TRBD2. This CDR3 has 16 residues. V was clipped by 4 bases and J by 5 bases; unmatched bases: 9. Germline values: CDR1 SGHVS, CDR2 FNYEAQ. DNA for the CDR3: TGTGCCAGCAGCTCAAGAGCGGGGGAGGTTACCGGGGAGCTGTTTTTT. Encoded protein: CASSSRAGEVTGELFF.

V and J are TRBV5-1 and TRBJ1-6, with D possibly matching TRBD1 (6 bases). This CDR3 is 15 amino acids long. Trimming removed 0 bases at V and 10 bases at J, with 14 bases between. Germline lookup yields CDR1 SGHRS and CDR2 YFSETQ. In nucleotides, the CDR3 is TGCGCCAGCAGCTTGGACAGGGCAGATGACTCACCCCTCCACTTT. It translates to CASSLDRADDSPLHF. Filled out from reference TRBV5-1 and TRBJ1-6, the complete variable domain reads KAGVTQTPRYLIKTRGQQVTLSCSPISGHRSVSWYQQTPGQGLQFLFEYFSETQRNKGNFPGRFSGRQFSNSRSEMNVSTLELGDSALYLCASSLDRADDSPLHFGNGTRLTVT.

This chain joins TRBV19 and TRBJ2-7; D may be TRBD1 (6 bases). Germline V gene lookup returns CDR1 LNHDA and CDR2 SQIVND (reference sequence). CDR3 length: 14 amino acids. Trimming cost V 6 bases and J 2 bases, with 14 bases left between them. The DNA of the CDR3 is TGTGCCAGTAGCAACGACAGGTCTACCTACGAGCAGTACTTC. Translating gives CASSNDRSTYEQYF.

The genes are TRBV6-9 and TRBJ1-5; D is perhaps TRBD1 (5 bases). V lost 9 bases to trimming and J lost 8 bases, with 20 bases between them. Germline V CDR1 and CDR2: MNHGY, SVAAGI. The length of the CDR3 is 14 residues. CDR3 amino acids: CASMGKWGGKPQHF. The CDR3 nucleotides are TGTGCCAGTATGGGTAAATGGGGGGGGAAGCCCCAGCATTTT.

The V call is TRBV28, the J call TRBJ2-7; a weak D match, TRBD1 (6 bases). V lost 3 bases, J lost 6 bases, and 12 bases lay in between. Germline loops: CDR1 MDHEN, CDR2 SYDVKM. This CDR3 region has 13 residues. CDR3 sequence (DNA): TGTGCCAGCAGTTTTGACAGGATCGGCGAGCAGTACTTC. Translating it yields CASSFDRIGEQYF. The full variable domain, completed using reference TRBV28 and TRBJ2-7, is DVKVTQSSRYLVKRTGEKVFLECVQDMDHENMFWYRQDPGLGLRLIYFSYDVKMKEKGDIPEGYSVSREKKERFSLILESASTNQTSMYLCASSFDRIGEQYFGPGTRLTVT.

The chain combines TRBV5-1 with TRBJ1-1, with TRBD1 identical over 7 bases. Germline values: CDR1 SGHRS, CDR2 YFSETQ. The V and J ends lost 3 bases and 1 base, in that order; junction bases with no gene match: 0. CDR3 length: 13 amino acids. The CDR3 region has the DNA TGCGCCAGCAGCTGGGACAGGAACACTGAAGCTTTCTTT. Translated: CASSWDRNTEAFF.

J is TRBJ2-5 and V is TRBV6-5, with D possibly being TRBD1 (6 bases). Germline CDR1 is MNHEY and CDR2 is SVGAGI. Deletions cut 4 bases from V and 5 bases from J, with 14 bases between. The CDR3 is 14 residues long. In nucleotides, the CDR3 is TGTGCCAGCAGTTCCTCAGGGGTGCGGGAGACCCAGTACTTC. As protein: CASSSSGVRETQYF.

The chain has TRBV5-1 and TRBJ2-1; D possibly corresponds to TRBD1 (5 bases). Germline lookup yields CDR1 SGHRS and CDR2 YFSETQ. This CDR3 spans 12 amino acids. The V end lost 3 bases, the J end lost 10 bases, and 11 bases lay between the germline ends. The CDR3 reads CASSSQGGEQFF. Here the CDR3 DNA reads TGCGCCAGCAGCTCTCAGGGTGGCGAGCAGTTCTTC.

This clone was seen a single time. The CDR3: CASSSQSGTGRFNEQFF. The DNA for the CDR3 is TGTGCCAGCAGTTCGCAATCCGGGACAGGGAGGTTCAATGAGCAGTTCTTC. This sequence joins TRBV28 and TRBJ2-1; TRBD1 agrees at 9 bases. Germline V gives CDR1 MDHEN, CDR2 SYDVKM. The V gene end was trimmed by 4 bases and the J gene end by 6 bases; junction bases not matched to a gene: 13. CDR3 size: 17 residues.

This rearrangement joins TRBV7-8 to TRBJ1-1; D is possibly TRBD1 (5 bases). CDR1 is SGHVS and CDR2 is FQNEAQ in the germline V gene. Trimming left V 2 bases short and J 4 bases short, with 14 bases between. The CDR3 is 15 amino acids. The CDR3 DNA reads as TGTGCCAGCAGCTTATCTTCGCAGGGCCCCACTGAAGCTTTCTTT. This translates into CASSLSSQGPTEAFF.

This chain's CDR3 is CASSLDLAGVSTGELFF. Written as DNA, the CDR3 is TGTGCCAGCAGCTTAGATTTGGCGGGAGTTAGCACCGGGGAGCTGTTTTTT. The chain carries TRBV7-9 and TRBJ2-2; TRBD2 matches at 7 bases. The CDR3 has 17 residues. CDR1 SEHNR and CDR2 FQNEAQ come from the germline V gene (reference sequence). Germline trimming cut 1 base from V and 4 bases from J; bases unmatched to any gene: 9.